The 24 T cell receptor beta chains reported below all come from one sample, sequenced in a study of T cell responses to AZD1222 COVID-19 vaccine (dated by TCRdb to the early 2020s). The intended sense of this specimen's time point label: baseline before first vaccination. The method was the immunoSEQ multiplex PCR assay. In TCRdb, the immuneACCESS table is reduced to in-frame sequences with V and J assigned. These tables do not hold every clone; where another copy was compared, an unresolved V gene accounts for under half, and the others remain unexplained. The sample table holds 120,000 or so clones, of which around 90% were seen once. The top ten hold less than 30% of the sample. The specimen was peripheral blood, collected on day 0 of AZD1222 vaccination. The receptors come from an adult in good health.

J is TRBJ1-5 and V is TRBV5-5; the D is unclear. Trimming took off 2 bases at V and 3 bases at J, with 12 bases between the two ends. The germline CDR1 and CDR2 sequences are SGHKS and YYEKEE (reference sequence). The CDR3 extends over 15 amino acids. CDR3 DNA: TGTGCCAGCAGCTTAACCGGCGGGCTCAATCAGCCCCAGCATTTT. This translates into CASSLTGGLNQPQHF.

A few counts support this clone. The gene calls are TRBV12-3 or TRBV12-4 and TRBJ1-2, with unresolved D. Trimming removed 6 bases from V and 4 bases from J, with 6 bases in between. The CDR3 length is 11 residues. The CDR3 DNA follows: TGTGCCAGCAGGGGATTCTATGGCTACACCTTC. This translates into CASRGFYGYTF.

The chain links TRBV20-1 to TRBJ2-7; the match to TRBD1 covers 9 bases. The CDR3 contains 14 residues. Germline CDR1 DFQATT, CDR2 SNEGSKA (reference sequence). V lost 3 bases and J lost 7; bases outside the gene matches: 10. The CDR3 bases are TGCAGTGCTAGTTGGGGACAGGGCAGGGGTGAGCAGTACTTC. Translating it yields CSASWGQGRGEQYF.

The chain is built from TRBV2 and TRBJ2-1, with 8 bases that match TRBD1. V shed 4 bases, J shed 5 bases, and the junction held 7 bases outside the gene matches. Germline CDR1 is SNHLY and CDR2 is FYNNEI. This CDR3 contains 15 residues. This chain's CDR3 is CASSGRDRIDNEQFF. The CDR3 DNA reads TGTGCCAGCAGTGGCCGGGACAGGATAGACAATGAGCAGTTCTTC.

The rearrangement links TRBV6-5 to TRBJ1-4, with D unresolved. The CDR3 totals 13 residues. V was pared by 7 bases and J by 5 bases, with 11 bases between. The germline CDR1 and CDR2 sequences are MNHEY and SVGAGI. The chain's CDR3 is CASNIQRNEKLFF. The CDR3 DNA is TGTGCCAGCAATATTCAGCGAAATGAAAAACTGTTTTTT.

This chain links TRBV5-1 with TRBJ1-3; D is ambiguous. This CDR3 is built from 15 residues. Trimming removed 1 base at V and 0 bases at J, with 8 bases between. Germline CDR1 is SGHRS and CDR2 is YFSETQ. Here the CDR3 reads CASSLYGISGNTIYF. The CDR3 DNA follows: TGCGCCAGCAGCTTGTACGGGATCTCTGGAAACACCATATATTTT.

The CDR3 nucleotides read TGCGCCAGCAGCTTGGCCTGGACAGGCGCGGCAGATACGCAGTATTTT. This codes for CASSLAWTGAADTQYF. The chain carries TRBV5-1 and TRBJ2-3; TRBD1 matches at 7 bases. The V segment lost 0 bases and the J segment 4 bases; nucleotides outside the gene matches: 8. The CDR3 covers 16 residues. Germline-derived CDR1 and CDR2 are SGHRS and YFSETQ.

This clone has just a few counts. The chain joins TRBV12-3 or TRBV12-4 to TRBJ1-1, with D unresolved. V was shortened by 3 bases and J by 7 bases, with 12 bases between the two germline ends. The CDR3 consists of 13 residues. The CDR3 DNA reads as TGTGCCAGCAGTTTTGAGGGCAGTTATGAAGCTTTCTTT. Translation: CASSFEGSYEAFF.

The chain carries TRBV19 and TRBJ1-5; 8 nucleotides match TRBD1. The J segment lost 5 bases and the V segment lost 5 bases, leaving 8 bases of the junction unmatched. The CDR3 covers 15 residues. Germline-derived CDR1 and CDR2 are LNHDA and SQIVND (reference sequence). The CDR3 loop is CASSLQGVGHQPQHF. Here the CDR3 DNA reads TGTGCCAGTAGTCTACAGGGGGTAGGTCATCAGCCCCAGCATTTT.

The CDR3 here is CASSYRDRATEAFF. As DNA, the CDR3 is TGTGCCAGCAGTTACAGGGACAGGGCCACTGAAGCTTTCTTT. The V and J genes are TRBV27 and TRBJ1-1; TRBD1 aligns across 9 bases. This CDR3 contains 14 residues. Germline V CDR1 and CDR2: MNHEY, SMNVEV (reference sequence). With V trimmed by 4 bases and J by 4 bases, 4 bases remained unmatched.

The chain is built from TRBV5-6 and TRBJ2-1; 8 nucleotides match TRBD1. CDR3 length equals 15 residues. The germline V gene encodes CDR1 SGHDT and CDR2 YYEEEE. The V gene end was trimmed by 5 bases and the J gene end by 0 bases; junction bases not matched to a gene: 4. CDR3: CASRAGQGSYNEQFF. The CDR3 bases are TGTGCCAGCAGGGCCGGACAGGGCTCCTACAATGAGCAGTTCTTC.

The sample holds one count of this clone. The rearrangement links TRBV5-1 to TRBJ2-3; 8 bases map to TRBD2. CDR1 is SGHRS, CDR2 YFSETQ, per germline. The CDR3 spans 16 residues. J gave up 2 bases and V 0 bases, and 5 bases lay outside the gene matches. CDR3 bases: TGCGCCAGCAGCTTGGTGGCGGGGGGCCACACAGATACGCAGTATTTT. It is translated as CASSLVAGGHTDTQYF.

This clone was counted a single time. V and J are TRBV19 and TRBJ2-3; D is unclear. The germline V and J ends were trimmed by 5 bases and 1 base, with 4 bases remaining between them. This CDR3 has 12 residues. Germline V gene data show CDR1 as LNHDA and CDR2 as SQIVND (reference sequence). In DNA form, the CDR3 reads TGTGCCAGTAGTTTCCGCACAGATACGCAGTATTTT. It translates to CASSFRTDTQYF.

This rearrangement joins TRBV18 to TRBJ2-7; D unclear. CDR1 is KGHSH and CDR2 is LQKENI in the germline V gene. The germline V and J ends were trimmed by 3 bases and 3 bases, with 9 bases remaining between them. The CDR3 has 13 residues. This CDR3 reads CASSPFRDYEQYF. CDR3 nucleotides: TGTGCCAGCTCACCGTTTAGGGACTACGAGCAGTACTTC.

The rearrangement joins TRBV7-6 to TRBJ2-7; 11 positions agree with TRBD2. Per the germline V gene, CDR1 is SGHVS and CDR2 is FNYEAQ. This CDR3 region has 15 residues. The ends lost 5 bases at V and 5 bases at J; junction bases unmatched: 8. CDR3 nucleotide sequence: TGTGCCAGCAGCGACCTTAGCGGGGGGGGCAACGAGCAGTACTTC. This sequence encodes CASSDLSGGGNEQYF.

The chain is built from TRBV3-1 (or the pseudogene TRBV3-2) and TRBJ2-7; D is ambiguous. Looked up from germline, CDR1 is LGHDT and CDR2 is YNNKEL (reference sequence). V was cut by 0 bases and J by 0 bases, with 6 bases left in between. This CDR3 region has 14 residues. This chain's CDR3 is CASSQEGASYEQYF. CDR3 nucleotides: TGTGCCAGCAGCCAAGAAGGCGCCTCCTACGAGCAGTACTTC.

The chain joins TRBV4-2 to TRBJ1-2; D not resolved. The CDR3 is 11 amino acids. The V and J ends lost 3 bases and 7 bases respectively, with 6 bases between them. Germline values: CDR1 LGHNA, CDR2 YNFKEQ. CDR3 sequence: CASSQGSGYTF. CDR3 nucleotides: TGTGCCAGCAGCCAGGGGAGTGGCTACACCTTC.

This chain uses TRBV19 with TRBJ2-3, with D possibly matching TRBD1 (5 bases). Germline CDR1 LNHDA, CDR2 SQIVND (reference sequence). The length of the CDR3 is 13 residues. Between the trimmed V and J ends, which lost 5 bases and 4 bases, there was a span of 10 bases. The DNA of the CDR3 is TGTGCCAGTAGTGGTCAACAGGCAGATACGCAGTATTTT. This sequence encodes CASSGQQADTQYF.

The chain couples TRBV4-2 to TRBJ2-7; TRBD1 is a possible D gene (6 bases). Germline CDR1 LGHNA, CDR2 YNFKEQ. The CDR3 is 14 residues long. V was shortened by 3 bases and J by 1 base, with 10 bases between the two germline ends. CDR3 protein: CASSQFGQSYEQYF. The CDR3 DNA follows: TGTGCCAGCAGCCAGTTTGGACAGTCCTACGAGCAGTACTTC.

V gene TRBV7-2 combines with J gene TRBJ2-1; 15 nucleotides agree with TRBD2. The CDR3 contains 16 residues. V lost 5 bases, J lost 10 bases, and 9 bases stayed unmatched. CDR1 SGHTA and CDR2 FQGNSA come from the germline V gene. DNA for the CDR3: TGTGCCAGCAGCCTAGGACTAGCGGGAGGGCGCAAGGAGCAGTTCTTC. Its protein product is CASSLGLAGGRKEQFF.

The chain is built from TRBV7-8 and TRBJ1-5, with a possible D match to TRBD1 (5 bases). CDR3 length equals 16 residues. From germline, CDR1 is SGHVS and CDR2 FQNEAQ. Trimming removed 5 bases from V and 0 bases from J, with 14 bases in between. CDR3 DNA sequence: TGTGCCAGCAGCCCTCGACAGTTATATAGCAATCAGCCCCAGCATTTT. This codes for CASSPRQLYSNQPQHF.

This chain connects TRBV3-1 (or the pseudogene TRBV3-2) to TRBJ1-1; TRBD1 aligns across 8 bases. CDR1 LGHDT and CDR2 YNNKEL come from the germline V gene (reference sequence). The junction had 3 bases not matched to a gene; V was cut back by 1 base and J by 2 bases. The CDR3 sequence is 15 residues long. This CDR3 is CASSQVGTGNTEAFF. The CDR3 DNA is TGTGCCAGCAGCCAAGTTGGGACAGGCAACACTGAAGCTTTCTTT.

This chain links TRBV29-1 with TRBJ1-1; D possibly corresponds to TRBD1 (5 bases). Trimming pared 6 bases from V and 1 base from J, leaving 15 bases between. The germline CDR1 and CDR2 sequences are SQVTM and ANQGSEA. This CDR3 region has 14 residues. CDR3 DNA: TGCAGCGTAGGAAGACAGAAGCAGAACACTGAAGCTTTCTTT. Its translation is CSVGRQKQNTEAFF.

The rearrangement links TRBV2 to TRBJ1-1; 11 bases fit TRBD1. Trimming cost V 2 bases and J 5 bases; bases outside gene matches: 7. Looked up from germline, CDR1 is SNHLY and CDR2 is FYNNEI. The CDR3 is 16 residues long. This chain's CDR3 is CASSEQGQGVETEAFF. The CDR3 DNA reads as TGTGCCAGCAGTGAACAGGGACAGGGGGTCGAGACTGAAGCTTTCTTT.